This T cell receptor beta chain emerged from a study of T cell responses to AZD1222 COVID-19 vaccine. Study-wide points: Dominant at 160-218 and 743-854, vaccine-associated CD4 TCRs also spanned spike. The sample set comprised mostly white British donors with more females, and clonal diversity was possibly underestimated.

This clone was recorded only once. Its antigen is not known. V was clipped by 4 bases and J by 5 bases; unmatched bases: 6. CDR1 SGHDT and CDR2 YYEEEE come from the germline V gene. CDR3 length: 14 amino acids. Only in-frame clones appear in the TCRdb table, and some are missing; sequencing was by immunoSEQ multiplex PCR. The table has roughly 150,000 clones, just over 90% seen once. V and J are TRBV5-6 and TRBJ2-5, with TRBD1 identical over 9 bases. This clonotype originated in an adult who received the AZD1222 COVID-19 vaccine. This specimen was peripheral blood, taken 28 days after the second AZD1222 dose. This CDR3 is CASSPNGQGETQYF. The CDR3 region has the DNA TGTGCCAGCAGCCCGAACGGACAGGGGGAGACCCAGTACTTC.